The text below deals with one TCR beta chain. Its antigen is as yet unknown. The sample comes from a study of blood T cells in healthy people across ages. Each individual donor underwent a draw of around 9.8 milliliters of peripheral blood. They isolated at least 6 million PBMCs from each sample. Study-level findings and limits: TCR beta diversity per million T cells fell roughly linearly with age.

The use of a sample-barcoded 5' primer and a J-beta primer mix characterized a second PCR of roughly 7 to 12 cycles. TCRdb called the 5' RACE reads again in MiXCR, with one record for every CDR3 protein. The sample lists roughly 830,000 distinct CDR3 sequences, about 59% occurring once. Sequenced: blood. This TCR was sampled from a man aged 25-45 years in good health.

The DNA for the CDR3 is TGTGCCAGCAGCCCAACCCCGGGAGCAGAATATGGCTACACCTTC. Translated, it gives CASSPTPGAEYGYTF. The chain is built from TRBV3-1 and TRBJ1-2, with unresolved D. Germline CDR1 and CDR2: LGHDT and YNNKEL (reference sequence). V dropped 4 bases and J dropped 5 bases, with 17 bases sitting between them. This CDR3 region has 15 residues.